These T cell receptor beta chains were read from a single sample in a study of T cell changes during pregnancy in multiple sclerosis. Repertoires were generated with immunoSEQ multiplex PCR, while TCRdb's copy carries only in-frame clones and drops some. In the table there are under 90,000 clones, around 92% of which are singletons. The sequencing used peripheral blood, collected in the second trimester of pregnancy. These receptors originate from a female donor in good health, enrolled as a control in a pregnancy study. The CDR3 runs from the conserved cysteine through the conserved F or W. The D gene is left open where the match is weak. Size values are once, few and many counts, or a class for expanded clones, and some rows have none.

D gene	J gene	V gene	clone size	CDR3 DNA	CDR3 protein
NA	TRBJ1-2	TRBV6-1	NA	TGTGCCAGCAGTGCAGGGAATGGCTACACCTTC	CASSAGNGYTF
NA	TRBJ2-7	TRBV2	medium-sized	TGTGCCAGCACAATCCTACAGGGTTTGGTATTCGGCGAGCAGTACTTC	CASTILQGLVFGEQYF
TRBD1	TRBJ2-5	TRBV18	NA	TGTGCCAGCTCACCGGGACAGGGTAGGGAGACCCAGTACTTC	CASSPGQGRETQYF
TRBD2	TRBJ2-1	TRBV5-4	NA	TGTGCCAGCAGCTTTGGACTAGAGGCCGAGAATGAGCAGTTCTTC	CASSFGLEAENEQFF
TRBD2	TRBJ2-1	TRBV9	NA	TGTGCCAGCAGCGTTCAAGCGGGAGTGCAGTACAATGAGCAGTTCTTC	CASSVQAGVQYNEQFF
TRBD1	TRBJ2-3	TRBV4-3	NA	TGCGCCAGCAGCCGTGTCGGACAGGGGGAGACAGATACGCAGTATTTT	CASSRVGQGETDTQYF
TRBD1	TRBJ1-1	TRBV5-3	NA	TGTGCCAGAAGCTCTCCGCCGGGACAGGGCTTGGGTGAAGCTTTCTTT	CARSSPPGQGLGEAFF
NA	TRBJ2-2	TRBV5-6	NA	TGTGCCAGCAGCGGGGACTCCCCAGGCTTCACCGGGGAGCTGTTTTTT	CASSGDSPGFTGELFF
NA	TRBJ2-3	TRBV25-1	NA	TGTGCCAGCAGTCCTGGGGGGACGTTAAGCACAGATACGCAGTATTTT	CASSPGGTLSTDTQYF
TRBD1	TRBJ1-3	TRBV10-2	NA	TGCGCCAGCAGTACGGACAGGGGAAACACCATATATTTT	CASSTDRGNTIYF
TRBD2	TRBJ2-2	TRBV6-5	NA	TGTGCCAGCAGTAACTCCTGGACTAGTGGCGGGGAGCTGTTTTTT	CASSNSWTSGGELFF
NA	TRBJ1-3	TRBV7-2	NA	TGTGCCAGCAGCTTCGGGGGGCATGCGGGAAACACCATATATTTT	CASSFGGHAGNTIYF
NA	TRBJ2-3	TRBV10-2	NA	TGCGCCAGCAGTGGGACTCTAGATACGCAGTATTTT	CASSGTLDTQYF
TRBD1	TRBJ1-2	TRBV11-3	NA	TGTGCCAGCAGCTCGGGACAGTACTATGGCTACACCTTC	CASSSGQYYGYTF
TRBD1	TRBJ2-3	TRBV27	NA	TGTGCCAGCAGTTATTTTGACAGGGGTGGCGATACGCAGTATTTT	CASSYFDRGGDTQYF
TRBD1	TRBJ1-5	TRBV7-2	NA	TGTGCCAGCAGCCTTAGGACAGGGAGCAATCAGCCCCAGCATTTT	CASSLRTGSNQPQHF
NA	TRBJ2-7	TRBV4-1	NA	TGCGCCAGCAGCCAAGAATTTTCGCGGGTCCCGTACGAGCAGTACTTC	CASSQEFSRVPYEQYF
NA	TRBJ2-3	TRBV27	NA	TGTGCCAGCAGTTTATCGCCGGACTCAAAAACGCAGTATTTT	CASSLSPDSKTQYF
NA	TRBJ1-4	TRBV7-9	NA	TGTGCCAGCAGTAATCCGAATGAAAAACTGTTTTTT	CASSNPNEKLFF
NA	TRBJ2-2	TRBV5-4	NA	TGTGCCAGCGTGAGGGAGACCGGGGAGCTGTTTTTT	CASVRETGELFF
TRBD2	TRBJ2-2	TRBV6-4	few	TGTGCCAGCAGTGACGGCCTAGCGGCCACCGGGGAGCTGTTTTTT	CASSDGLAATGELFF
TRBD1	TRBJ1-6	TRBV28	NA	TGTGCCAGCAGTCCCGGGACAGGAAATTCACCCCTCCACTTT	CASSPGTGNSPLHF
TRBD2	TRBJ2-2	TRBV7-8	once	TGTGCCAGCAGCCGACTAGCGGGAGAAGGTAACACCGGGGAGCTGTTTTTT	CASSRLAGEGNTGELFF
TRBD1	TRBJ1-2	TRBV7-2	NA	TGTGCCAGCAGCTTAGCCCGGGACAGGGCGAATGGCTACACCTTC	CASSLARDRANGYTF
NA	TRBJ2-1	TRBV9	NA	TGTGCCAGCAGTTTTTCATCCTACAATGAGCAGTTCTTC	CASSFSSYNEQFF
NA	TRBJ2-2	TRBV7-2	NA	TGTGCCAGCATACACAACGCCCGGGGAGGGGAGCTGTTTTTT	CASIHNARGGELFF
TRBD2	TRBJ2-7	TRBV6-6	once	TGTGCCAGCAGTTACTCTGGCGGGAGCTCCTACGAGCAGTACTTC	CASSYSGGSSYEQYF
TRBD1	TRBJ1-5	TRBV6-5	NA	TGTGCCAGCAGTGCACAGGGGGCGAATCAGCCCCAGCATTTT	CASSAQGANQPQHF
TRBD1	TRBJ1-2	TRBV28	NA	TGTGCCAGCAGGGTGACAGGGGCTAACTATGGCTACACCTTC	CASRVTGANYGYTF
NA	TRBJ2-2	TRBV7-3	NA	TGTGCCAGCAGCTCAGTCCAGGGATGGGCCGGGGAGCTGTTTTTT	CASSSVQGWAGELFF
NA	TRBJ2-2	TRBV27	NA	TGTGCCAGCAGTCAGACCACACGAACTATTACCGGGGAGCTGTTTTTT	CASSQTTRTITGELFF
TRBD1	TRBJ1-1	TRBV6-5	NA	TGTGCCAGCAGACCCGGACAGGGATACACTGAAGCTTTCTTT	CASRPGQGYTEAFF
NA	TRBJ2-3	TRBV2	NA	TGTGCCAGCACCCTGGGGCTATTCACGCAGTATTTT	CASTLGLFTQYF
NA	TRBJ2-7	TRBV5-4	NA	TGTGCCAGCAGCTTCCAGACAGCTCCTAACGAGCAGTACTTC	CASSFQTAPNEQYF
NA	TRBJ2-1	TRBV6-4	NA	TGTGCCAGCAGTAACAGGGAAAATGAGCAGTTCTTC	CASSNRENEQFF
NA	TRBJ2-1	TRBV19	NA	TGTGCCAGTATCGGCAGGGACAATGAGCAGTTCTTC	CASIGRDNEQFF
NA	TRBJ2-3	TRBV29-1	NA	TGCAGCGTTGGTTATGGAGTCACGGGGACAGATACGCAGTATTTT	CSVGYGVTGTDTQYF
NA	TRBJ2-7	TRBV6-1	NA	TGTGCCAGCAGGGACAGCCGTTACGAGCAGTACTTC	CASRDSRYEQYF
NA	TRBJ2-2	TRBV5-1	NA	TGCGCCAGCAGGGCTCCCGGGGAGCTGTTTTTT	CASRAPGELFF
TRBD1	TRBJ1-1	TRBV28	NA	TGTGCCAGCAGCACCGGACAGGGCTGGGCTGAAGCTTTCTTT	CASSTGQGWAEAFF
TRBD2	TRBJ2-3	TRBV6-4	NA	TGTGCCAGCAGCACGACTAGCGGTGGGGCAGATACGCAGTATTTT	CASSTTSGGADTQYF